This TCR beta chain appears in the sequencing data of a study of T cells in localized non-small cell lung cancer. This table comes from immunoSEQ multiplex PCR, and its TCRdb copy is limited to in-frame clones, with some not included. The table records around 130,000 clones, roughly 90% of them present only once. Study-wide points: Exceeding tumor, uninvolved adjacent lung had the highest T cell clonality. Paired adjacent lung recovered a median roughly 50 of the top 100 tumor clones.

V lost 0 bases and J lost 0, with 11 bases in between. This CDR3 is built from 16 residues. Germline CDR1 reads SGHRS; CDR2 reads YFSETQ. Notes on this clone: The antigen remains unidentified.

The material was peripheral blood, obtained before any cancer treatment. This sequence originates from a female donor aged 60 or older with stage I lung adenocarcinoma. The rearrangement links TRBV5-1 to TRBJ2-3; D is possibly TRBD2 (6 bases). The CDR3 nucleotides read TGCGCCAGCAGCTTGGTGGGGGGTGGCAGCACAGATACGCAGTATTTT. Its translation: CASSLVGGGSTDTQYF.